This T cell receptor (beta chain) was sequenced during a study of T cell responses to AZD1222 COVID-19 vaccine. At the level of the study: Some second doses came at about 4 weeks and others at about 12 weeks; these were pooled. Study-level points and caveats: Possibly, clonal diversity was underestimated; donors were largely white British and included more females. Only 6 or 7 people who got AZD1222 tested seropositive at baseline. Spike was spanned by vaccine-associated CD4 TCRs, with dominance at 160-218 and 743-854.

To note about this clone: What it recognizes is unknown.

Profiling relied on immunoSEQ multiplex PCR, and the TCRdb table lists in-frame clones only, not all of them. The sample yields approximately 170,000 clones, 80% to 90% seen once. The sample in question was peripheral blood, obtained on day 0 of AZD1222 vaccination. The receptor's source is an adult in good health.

CDR3 amino acids: CATSSRGIRPQHF. The CDR3 DNA sequence: TGTGCCACCAGCAGCCGCGGCATCCGGCCCCAGCATTTT. This chain connects TRBV15 to TRBJ1-5; unclear D gene. The CDR3 has 13 amino acids. The V gene lost 3 bases and the J gene lost 9 bases, with 12 bases spanning the gap. The germline V gene has CDR1 LNHNV and CDR2 YYDKDF (reference sequence).